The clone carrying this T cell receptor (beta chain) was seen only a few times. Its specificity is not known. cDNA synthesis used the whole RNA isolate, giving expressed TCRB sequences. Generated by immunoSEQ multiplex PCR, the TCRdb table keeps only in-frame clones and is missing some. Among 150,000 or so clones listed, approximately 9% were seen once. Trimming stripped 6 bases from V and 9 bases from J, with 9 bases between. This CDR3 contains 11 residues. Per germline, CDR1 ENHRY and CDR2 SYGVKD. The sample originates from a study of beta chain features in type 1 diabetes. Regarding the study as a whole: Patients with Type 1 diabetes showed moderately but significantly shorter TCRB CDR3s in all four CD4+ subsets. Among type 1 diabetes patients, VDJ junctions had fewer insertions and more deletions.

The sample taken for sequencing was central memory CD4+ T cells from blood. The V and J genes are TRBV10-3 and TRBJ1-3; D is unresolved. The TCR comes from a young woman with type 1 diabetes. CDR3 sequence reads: CAIRGGPTIYF. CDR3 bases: TGTGCCATCAGGGGAGGACCCACCATATATTTT.